This T cell receptor beta chain was identified during a study of control samples from healthy donors and cancer patients. Repertoires were generated with immunoSEQ multiplex PCR, while TCRdb's copy carries only in-frame clones and drops some. Of about 200,000 clones listed, about nine tenths are singletons. V lost 9 bases to trimming and J lost 5 bases, with 15 bases between them. Germline V CDR1 and CDR2: SGHNT, YYREEE (reference sequence). This CDR3 is 13 amino acids long. The sequence derives from a man aged 25-40 years in good health. The chain combines TRBV5-4 with TRBJ2-1; D perhaps matches TRBD1 (6 bases). Sequencing was done on a sample of blood. CDR3 DNA: TGTGCCAAAGGGTCCAGGGGAAACAATGAGCAGTTCTTC. Its protein product is CAKGSRGNNEQFF.